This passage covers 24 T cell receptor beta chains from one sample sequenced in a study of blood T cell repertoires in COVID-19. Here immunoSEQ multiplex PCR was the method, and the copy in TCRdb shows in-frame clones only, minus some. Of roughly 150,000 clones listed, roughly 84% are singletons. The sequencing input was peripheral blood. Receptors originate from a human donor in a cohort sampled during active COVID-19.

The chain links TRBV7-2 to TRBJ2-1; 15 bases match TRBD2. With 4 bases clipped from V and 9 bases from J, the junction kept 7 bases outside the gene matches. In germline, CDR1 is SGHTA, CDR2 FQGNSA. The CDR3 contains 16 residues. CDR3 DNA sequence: TGTGCCAGCAGCTCCCGGACTAGCGGGGGGGCGGGTGAGCAGTTCTTC. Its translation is CASSSRTSGGAGEQFF.

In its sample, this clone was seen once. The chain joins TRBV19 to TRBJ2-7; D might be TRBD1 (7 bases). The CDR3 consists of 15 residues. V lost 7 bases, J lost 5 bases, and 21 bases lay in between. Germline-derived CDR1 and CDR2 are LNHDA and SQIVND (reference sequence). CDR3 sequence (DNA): TGTGCCAGTACCCCTCCAGGGGGGCCCCAACACGAGCAGTACTTC. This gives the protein CASTPPGGPQHEQYF.

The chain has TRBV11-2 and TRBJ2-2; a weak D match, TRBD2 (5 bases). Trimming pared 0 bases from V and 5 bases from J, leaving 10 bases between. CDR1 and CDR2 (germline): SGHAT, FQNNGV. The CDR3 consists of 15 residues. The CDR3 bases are TGTGCCAGCAGCTTAGACGGGAAGTTTACCGGGGAGCTGTTTTTT. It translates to CASSLDGKFTGELFF.

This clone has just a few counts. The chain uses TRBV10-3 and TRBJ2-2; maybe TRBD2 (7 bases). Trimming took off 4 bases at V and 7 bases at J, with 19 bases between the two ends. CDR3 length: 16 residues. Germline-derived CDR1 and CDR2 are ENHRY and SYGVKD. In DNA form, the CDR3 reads TGTGCCATCAGTGCCTTAGGGGGGGGCCACAGCGGGGAGCTGTTTTTT. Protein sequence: CAISALGGGHSGELFF.

CDR3 DNA sequence: TGTGCCACCAGCCCGAGGGGAGGGACTGGCTACACCTTC. Translated, it gives CATSPRGGTGYTF. This chain connects TRBV15 to TRBJ1-2; D is perhaps TRBD1 (5 bases). The V gene lost 5 bases and the J gene lost 7 bases, with 14 bases spanning the gap. CDR1 and CDR2 (germline): LNHNV, YYDKDF (reference sequence). The CDR3 consists of 13 residues.

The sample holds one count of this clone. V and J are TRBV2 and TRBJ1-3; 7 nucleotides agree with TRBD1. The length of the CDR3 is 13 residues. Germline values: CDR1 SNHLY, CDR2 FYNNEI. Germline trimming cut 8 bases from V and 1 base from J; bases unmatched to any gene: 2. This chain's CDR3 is CASSGGSGNTIYF. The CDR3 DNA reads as TGTGCCAGCTCAGGGGGTTCTGGAAACACCATATATTTT.

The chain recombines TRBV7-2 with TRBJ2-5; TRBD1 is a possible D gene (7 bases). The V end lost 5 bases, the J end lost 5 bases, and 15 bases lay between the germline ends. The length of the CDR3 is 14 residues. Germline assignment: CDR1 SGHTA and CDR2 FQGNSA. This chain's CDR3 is CASSPGGSMETQYF. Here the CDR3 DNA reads TGTGCCAGCAGCCCAGGGGGGAGCATGGAGACCCAGTACTTC.

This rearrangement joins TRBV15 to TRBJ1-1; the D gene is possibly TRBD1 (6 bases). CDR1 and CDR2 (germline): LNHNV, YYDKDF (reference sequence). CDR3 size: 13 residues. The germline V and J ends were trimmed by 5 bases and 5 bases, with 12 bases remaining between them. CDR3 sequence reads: CATSLRGRTEAFF. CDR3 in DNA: TGTGCCACCAGCCTCAGGGGTCGGACTGAAGCTTTCTTT.

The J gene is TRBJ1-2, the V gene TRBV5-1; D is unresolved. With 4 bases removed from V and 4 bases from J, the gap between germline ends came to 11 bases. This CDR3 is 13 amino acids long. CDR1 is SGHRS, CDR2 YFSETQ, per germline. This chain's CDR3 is CASSPDTAYGYTF. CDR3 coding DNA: TGCGCCAGCAGCCCCGACACGGCCTATGGCTACACCTTC.

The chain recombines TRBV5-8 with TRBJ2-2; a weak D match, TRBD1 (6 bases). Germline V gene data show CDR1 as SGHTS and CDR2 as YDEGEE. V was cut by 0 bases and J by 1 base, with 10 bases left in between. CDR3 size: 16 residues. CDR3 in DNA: TGTGCCAGCAGCTTGGACAGGGCTTTGAACACCGGGGAGCTGTTTTTT. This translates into CASSLDRALNTGELFF.

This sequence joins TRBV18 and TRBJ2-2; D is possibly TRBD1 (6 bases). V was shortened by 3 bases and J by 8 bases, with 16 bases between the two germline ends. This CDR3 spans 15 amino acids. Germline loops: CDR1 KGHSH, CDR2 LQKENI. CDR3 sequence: CASSPDGTPRGELFF. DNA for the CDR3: TGTGCCAGCTCACCTGACGGGACACCCCGAGGGGAGCTGTTTTTT.

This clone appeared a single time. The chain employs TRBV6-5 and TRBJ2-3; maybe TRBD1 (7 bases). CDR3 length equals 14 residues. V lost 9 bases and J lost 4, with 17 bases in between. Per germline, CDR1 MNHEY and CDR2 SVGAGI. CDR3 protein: CASPPDRRADTQYF. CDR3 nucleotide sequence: TGTGCCAGTCCCCCGGACAGGAGGGCAGATACGCAGTATTTT.

The CDR3 reads CASSIYVGGGSYNEQFF. The CDR3 bases are TGTGCCAGTAGTATTTATGTAGGGGGGGGATCCTACAATGAGCAGTTCTTC. This chain connects TRBV19 to TRBJ2-1; possibly TRBD2 for D (7 bases). The ends were cut back, 3 bases at V and 1 base at J, with 16 bases in the middle. CDR1 and CDR2 (germline): LNHDA, SQIVND (reference sequence). The CDR3 spans 17 residues.

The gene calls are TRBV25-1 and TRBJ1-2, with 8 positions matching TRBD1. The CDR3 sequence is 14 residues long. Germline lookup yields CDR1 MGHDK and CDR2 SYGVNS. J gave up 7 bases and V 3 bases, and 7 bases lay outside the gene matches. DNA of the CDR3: TGTGCCAGCAGTGACATCGGACAGGGTAGTGGCTACACCTTC. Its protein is CASSDIGQGSGYTF.

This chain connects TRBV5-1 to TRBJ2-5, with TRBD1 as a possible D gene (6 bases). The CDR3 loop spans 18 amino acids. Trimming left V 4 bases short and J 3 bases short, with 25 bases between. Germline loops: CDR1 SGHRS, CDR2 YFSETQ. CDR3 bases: TGCGCCAGCAGCCCAGGTGTGAGCAGGGGAGAAATGGAAGAGACCCAGTACTTC. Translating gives CASSPGVSRGEMEETQYF.

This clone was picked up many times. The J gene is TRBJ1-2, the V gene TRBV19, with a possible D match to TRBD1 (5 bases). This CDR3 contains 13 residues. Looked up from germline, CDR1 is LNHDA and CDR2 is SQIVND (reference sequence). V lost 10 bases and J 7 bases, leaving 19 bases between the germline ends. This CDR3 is CATTSLGRVGYTF. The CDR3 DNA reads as TGTGCCACTACTTCTCTCGGCAGGGTTGGCTACACCTTC.

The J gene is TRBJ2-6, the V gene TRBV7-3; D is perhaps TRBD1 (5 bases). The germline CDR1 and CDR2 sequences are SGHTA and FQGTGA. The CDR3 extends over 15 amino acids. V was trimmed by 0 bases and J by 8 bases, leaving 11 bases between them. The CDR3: CASSLTSQGSNVLTF. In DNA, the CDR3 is TGTGCCAGCAGCTTAACGAGCCAGGGTTCCAACGTCCTGACTTTC.

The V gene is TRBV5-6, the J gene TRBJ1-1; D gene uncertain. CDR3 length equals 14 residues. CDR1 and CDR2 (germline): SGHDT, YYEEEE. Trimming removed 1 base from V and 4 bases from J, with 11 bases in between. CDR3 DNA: TGTGCCAGCAGCTTGCGAGGGTTGGCCACTGAAGCTTTCTTT. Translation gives CASSLRGLATEAFF.

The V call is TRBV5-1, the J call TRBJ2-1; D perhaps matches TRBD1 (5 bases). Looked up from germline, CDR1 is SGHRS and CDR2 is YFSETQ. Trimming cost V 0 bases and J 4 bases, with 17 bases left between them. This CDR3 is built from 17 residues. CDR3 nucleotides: TGCGCCAGCAGCTTGGGTGTCAGGGAAGTAACTTACAATGAGCAGTTCTTC. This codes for CASSLGVREVTYNEQFF.

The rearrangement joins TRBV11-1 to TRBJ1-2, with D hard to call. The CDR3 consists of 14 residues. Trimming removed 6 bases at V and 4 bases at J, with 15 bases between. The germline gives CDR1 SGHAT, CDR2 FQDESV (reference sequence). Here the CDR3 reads CASSSNTPSYGYTF. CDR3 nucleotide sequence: TGTGCCAGCAGTTCAAACACCCCATCCTATGGCTACACCTTC. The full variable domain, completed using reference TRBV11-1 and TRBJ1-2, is EAEVAQSPRYKITEKSQAVAFWCDPISGHATLYWYRQILGQGPELLVQFQDESVVDDSQLPKDRFSAERLKGVDSTLKIQPAELGDSAMYLCASSSNTPSYGYTFGSGTRLTVV.

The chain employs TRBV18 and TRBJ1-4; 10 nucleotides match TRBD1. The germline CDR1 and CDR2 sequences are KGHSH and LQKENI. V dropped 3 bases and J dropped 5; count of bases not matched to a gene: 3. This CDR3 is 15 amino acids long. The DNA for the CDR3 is TGTGCCAGCTCACCCCCGGGACAGGGGAATGAAAAACTGTTTTTT. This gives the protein CASSPPGQGNEKLFF.

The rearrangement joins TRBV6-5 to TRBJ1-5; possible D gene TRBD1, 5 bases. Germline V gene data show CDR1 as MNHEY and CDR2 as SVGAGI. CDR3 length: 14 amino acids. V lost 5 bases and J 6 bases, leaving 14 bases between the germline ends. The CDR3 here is CASSPAPQGQPQHF. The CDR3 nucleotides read TGTGCCAGCAGTCCCGCGCCGCAGGGTCAGCCCCAGCATTTT.

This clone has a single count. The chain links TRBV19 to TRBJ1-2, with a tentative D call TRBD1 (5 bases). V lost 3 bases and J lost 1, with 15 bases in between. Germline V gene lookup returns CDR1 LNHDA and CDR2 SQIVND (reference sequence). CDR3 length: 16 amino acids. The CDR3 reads CASSIISAGVNYGYTF. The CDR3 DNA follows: TGTGCCAGTAGTATTATATCGGCGGGGGTTAACTATGGCTACACCTTC.

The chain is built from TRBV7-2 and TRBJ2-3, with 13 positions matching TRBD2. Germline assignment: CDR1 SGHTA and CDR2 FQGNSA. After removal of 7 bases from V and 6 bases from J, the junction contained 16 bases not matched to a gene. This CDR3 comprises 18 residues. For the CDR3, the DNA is TGTGCCAGCACCGATCAGGGGACTAGCGGGACTGTCTGGGATACGCAGTATTTT. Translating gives CASTDQGTSGTVWDTQYF. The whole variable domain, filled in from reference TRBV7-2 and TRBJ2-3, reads GAGVSQSPSNKVTEKGKDVELRCDPISGHTALYWYRQSLGQGLEFLIYFQGNSAPDKSGLPSDRFSAERTGGSVSTLTIQRTQQEDSAVYLCASTDQGTSGTVWDTQYFGPGTRLTVL.